This record concerns one TCR beta chain sequence. Time point here: persistent/refractory GD, antithyroid drugs over 5 years with positive TRAb. PBMCs were the source of the RNA used for TCR sequencing. This sample is drawn from a study of regulatory T cells in long-lasting Graves disease. The wider study: The definition of persistent Graves' disease was over 5 years of antithyroid drugs with positive TSH receptor antibodies.

CDR3 regions were amplified by Arm-PCR using iRepertoire HTBI primers to build TCR beta libraries. One entry per CDR3 protein results from TCRdb running MiXCR on the multiplex PCR reads. The sample includes 250,000 to 300,000 distinct CDR3 sequences, 22% of them seen just once. Germline loops: CDR1 LGHDT, CDR2 YNNKEL (reference sequence). Trimming at V came to 2 bases and at J to 10 bases, leaving 10 bases not matched to a gene. The length of the CDR3 is 14 residues. The sample here was peripheral blood mononuclear cells (PBMCs), taken when the disease was refractory, from a patient treated with antithyroid drugs. The chain combines TRBV3-1 with TRBJ1-1, with 7 bases lining up with TRBD1. The receptor was isolated from a female donor with Graves disease. The chain's CDR3 is CASSQTGDPGVAFF. Here the CDR3 DNA reads TGTGCCAGCAGCCAAACAGGGGACCCTGGAGTAGCTTTCTTT.